This T cell receptor (beta chain) originates from a study of cytomegalovirus exposure and HLA in healthy donors. Study-level points and caveats: For most TCR beta V segments, an earlier analysis put the productive rate at about 87% or about 30% of the time. For most TCR sequences rarity was the rule, although some public TCRs occurred in many donors.

Remarks on this clone: Its antigen is still unknown.

The PCR used 60 Vbeta and 13 Jbeta primers. Measured with immunoSEQ multiplex PCR; TCRdb has only the in-frame clones, and not every one. The sample carries about 150,000 clones, 60% to 85% recorded once. The CDR3 consists of 16 residues. Germline-derived CDR1 and CDR2 are SGHRS and YFSETQ. V gave up 4 bases and J gave up 0 bases; unmatched junction bases: 7. This chain links TRBV5-1 with TRBJ1-1, with 9 bases lining up with TRBD1. The clonotype originates from a woman aged 40 to 55 in good health and CMV-seronegative. Material: PBMCs. CDR3 DNA: TGCGCCAGCAGCGGGGACAGGGCGGGGGTGAACACTGAAGCTTTCTTT. Amino acids: CASSGDRAGVNTEAFF. The variable domain in full, completed from reference TRBV5-1 and TRBJ1-1, reads KAGVTQTPRYLIKTRGQQVTLSCSPISGHRSVSWYQQTPGQGLQFLFEYFSETQRNKGNFPGRFSGRQFSNSRSEMNVSTLELGDSALYLCASSGDRAGVNTEAFFGQGTRLTVV.